These 5 T cell receptor beta chains were all obtained from the same sample, sequenced in a study of quantifying T cell responses using KT2 cells. Study-wide context: Reverse transcription used primers in the TCR alpha and beta constant regions.

A single-stranded UMI oligo with SP2 sequence was ligated to cDNA 3' ends. An equimolar mix of RC1.1 and RC1.2 primed the beta chain across TRBC1 and TRBC2. TCRdb ran MiXCR on the UMI-ligation and nested PCR reads and lists one entry per CDR3 protein. The sample lists approximately 50,000 distinct CDR3 sequences, around 10% occurring once. The sequencing input was PBMCs spiked with cells of the T cell clone KT2. These receptor sequences come from a human donor.

The table lists this clonotype with a few counts. The chain recombines TRBV9 with TRBJ1-2; D unresolved. This CDR3 has 15 amino acids. From germline, CDR1 is SGDLS and CDR2 YYNGEE. Trimming shortened V by 2 bases and J by 4 bases, and 15 bases separated the two germline ends. As DNA, the CDR3 is TGTGCCAGCAGCGTGGCAGGAGGGATGCGCTATGGCTACACCTTC. This gives the protein CASSVAGGMRYGYTF.

This sequence joins TRBV6-1 and TRBJ1-5; 9 bases fit TRBD1. The CDR3 covers 17 residues. The ends lost 8 bases at V and 5 bases at J; junction bases unmatched: 16. CDR1 and CDR2 (germline): MNHNS, SASEGT. The CDR3 protein is CASSRDRAAQSHQPQHF. CDR3 nucleotide sequence: TGTGCCAGCTCCCGGGACAGGGCAGCACAGTCCCATCAGCCCCAGCATTTT.

This clonotype was seen at least ten times. The CDR3 coding sequence is TGTGCCAGCAGTTCCTGGACATCGAACACTGAAGCTTTCTTT. It translates to CASSSWTSNTEAFF. The chain employs TRBV12-3 or TRBV12-4 and TRBJ1-1; D is possibly TRBD1 (5 bases). The V gene lost 4 bases and the J gene lost 1 base, with 10 bases spanning the gap. There are 14 residues in the CDR3.

The sample holds many counts of this clonotype. The DNA for the CDR3 is TGTGCCTGGAGTCAGGGGGGCGGACAGCCCCAGCATTTT. Its translation: CAWSQGGGQPQHF. This rearrangement joins TRBV30 to TRBJ1-5; 7 bases line up with TRBD1. There are 13 residues in the CDR3. The V gene's germline CDR1 is GTSNPN and CDR2 SVGIG (reference sequence). V lost 2 bases to trimming and J lost 7 bases; unmatched junction nucleotides: 5.

In DNA, the CDR3 is TGTGCCAGCAGCTTAGGGTCGCGGTCAACCTACGAGCAGTACTTC. Protein: CASSLGSRSTYEQYF. The genes are TRBV7-6 and TRBJ2-7; no reliable D call. The CDR3 spans 15 residues. V lost 1 base and J 2 bases, leaving 12 bases between the germline ends. Germline-derived CDR1 and CDR2 are SGHVS and FNYEAQ.